Each of the 14 T cell receptor beta chains below was sequenced from the same sample in a study of radiotherapy plus CTLA-4 blockade in lung cancer. Libraries were prepared by immunoSEQ multiplex PCR; TCRdb keeps only in-frame clonotypes and omits some of them. The sample has approximately 30,000 clones, 70% to 75% seen once. Material: peripheral blood, obtained from a patient treated with radiotherapy plus ipilimumab. These receptors came from a human donor with non-small cell lung cancer whose response to radiotherapy plus ipilimumab could not be evaluated.

This clone was seen only a few times. The V call is TRBV27, the J call TRBJ2-1; 12 nucleotides agree with TRBD1. This CDR3 comprises 19 residues. V dropped 5 bases and J dropped 6; count of bases not matched to a gene: 17. Germline V CDR1 and CDR2: MNHEY, SMNVEV (reference sequence). The CDR3 sequence: CASSRRDRGRREGLNEQFF. The CDR3 DNA is TGTGCCAGCAGTAGGAGGGACAGGGGGCGACGGGAGGGCCTCAATGAGCAGTTCTTC.

The genes are TRBV7-7 and TRBJ2-5; possibly TRBD2 for D (7 bases). Germline CDR1 is SSHAT and CDR2 is FNYEAQ (reference sequence). V lost 5 bases and J 5 bases, leaving 21 bases between the germline ends. The CDR3 has 16 residues. This CDR3 reads CASSAGVQGMWETQYF. DNA of the CDR3: TGTGCCAGCAGCGCGGGGGTACAGGGTATGTGGGAGACCCAGTACTTC.

The rearrangement joins TRBV11-2 to TRBJ2-5; 7 bases fit TRBD1. The CDR3 is made up of 13 amino acids. Trimming removed 5 bases from V and 3 bases from J; junction bases left unmatched: 3. From germline, CDR1 is SGHAT and CDR2 FQNNGV. The CDR3 nucleotides read TGTGCCAGCAGCCCCGACAGGGAAGAGACCCAGTACTTC. It yields the protein CASSPDREETQYF.

This CDR3 reads CASSTSRDGYTF. CDR3 coding DNA: TGTGCCAGCAGCACCTCCCGGGATGGCTACACCTTC. V gene TRBV7-2 combines with J gene TRBJ1-2; D remains unclear. Germline V gene data show CDR1 as SGHTA and CDR2 as FQGNSA. V dropped 5 bases and J dropped 6 bases, with 10 bases sitting between them. CDR3 size: 12 residues.

V is TRBV6-6 and J is TRBJ2-3; weak D call: TRBD1 (5 bases). The germline V gene has CDR1 MNHNY and CDR2 SVGAGI (reference sequence). This CDR3 spans 15 amino acids. V lost 7 bases to trimming and J lost 1 base, with 15 bases between them. CDR3 residues: CASTKGRGGTDTQYF. DNA for the CDR3: TGTGCCAGCACAAAGGGGCGAGGAGGCACAGATACGCAGTATTTT.

This clone was found a few times. The gene calls are TRBV6-5 and TRBJ2-5; TRBD2 agrees at 7 bases. Germline assignment: CDR1 MNHEY and CDR2 SVGAGI. This CDR3 region has 13 residues. V dropped 4 bases and J dropped 5; count of bases not matched to a gene: 4. CDR3 in amino acids: CASSWGGWETQYF. For the CDR3, the DNA is TGTGCCAGCAGTTGGGGGGGTTGGGAGACCCAGTACTTC.

This sequence joins TRBV29-1 and TRBJ2-3, with 12 bases matching TRBD2. The V gene's germline CDR1 is SQVTM and CDR2 ANQGSEA. The CDR3 spans 17 residues. The chain's CDR3 is CSEETSGRPKLTDTQYF. The CDR3 DNA reads TGCAGTGAGGAAACTAGCGGGAGGCCAAAACTCACAGATACGCAGTATTTT.

V usage is TRBV11-2 and J usage is TRBJ2-1; TRBD1 matches at 9 bases. Germline V gives CDR1 SGHAT, CDR2 FQNNGV. This CDR3 is 14 amino acids long. V lost 5 bases and J lost 6; bases outside the gene matches: 5. The CDR3 DNA follows: TGTGCCAGCAGCGCCAGGACAGGGGCCAATGAGCAGTTCTTC. Protein sequence: CASSARTGANEQFF.

This clone has only one observation. This chain joins TRBV18 and TRBJ2-2; 8 nucleotides align to TRBD1. The CDR3 length is 15 residues. Unmatched junction bases numbered 3, after V lost 2 bases and J lost 4 bases. Germline V gene data show CDR1 as KGHSH and CDR2 as LQKENI. The CDR3 nucleotides read TGTGCCAGCTCACCAGGACAGGGTACCACCGGGGAGCTGTTTTTT. This translates into CASSPGQGTTGELFF.

The chain has TRBV2 and TRBJ2-1, with D possibly matching TRBD2 (5 bases). Trimming left V 5 bases short and J 9 bases short, with 11 bases between. Germline V gene sequence: CDR1 SNHLY, CDR2 FYNNEI. The CDR3 totals 12 residues. The CDR3 region is CASSPARVEQFF. CDR3 nucleotide sequence: TGTGCCAGCAGTCCGGCGAGGGTTGAGCAGTTCTTC.

J is TRBJ1-3 and V is TRBV4-3; tentative D call: TRBD1 (5 bases). V shed 4 bases and J shed 0 bases, with 10 bases lying between them. Germline values: CDR1 LGHNA, CDR2 YSLEER. The CDR3 spans 15 residues. The CDR3 region has the DNA TGCGCCAGCAGCCTCGGACACTCCTCTGGAAACACCATATATTTT. Translation gives CASSLGHSSGNTIYF.

The chain recombines TRBV4-3 with TRBJ1-2, with no clear D. The CDR3 totals 14 residues. From germline, CDR1 is LGHNA and CDR2 YSLEER. V was clipped by 3 bases and J by 2 bases, with 10 bases between them. CDR3 DNA sequence: TGCGCCAGCAGCCAGTTGACAAGCAACTATGGCTACACCTTC. It codes for CASSQLTSNYGYTF.

The V and J genes are TRBV5-8 and TRBJ2-2; 7 nucleotides match TRBD1. CDR1 and CDR2 (germline): SGHTS, YDEGEE. The ends lost 2 bases at V and 2 bases at J; junction bases unmatched: 6. The CDR3 length is 16 residues. The CDR3 spells CASSFLTGANTGELFF. The CDR3 DNA follows: TGTGCCAGCAGCTTCCTAACAGGGGCCAACACCGGGGAGCTGTTTTTT.

This clone was found a few times. The chain joins TRBV4-2 to TRBJ1-1, with 10 bases that match TRBD1. Germline CDR1 LGHNA, CDR2 YNFKEQ. Germline trimming cut 5 bases from V and 6 bases from J; bases unmatched to any gene: 9. The CDR3 loop spans 15 amino acids. CDR3 nucleotide sequence: TGTGCCAGCAGCGCACCGGGACAGGGGAGCGCTGAAGCTTTCTTT. Its protein is CASSAPGQGSAEAFF.